Following are 22 T cell receptor beta chains from one sample sequenced in a study of shared clonotypes between healthy human individuals. The assay was immunoSEQ multiplex PCR, and TCRdb's table has in-frame clones only and misses some. The repertoire consists of a few million clones, with around 92% occurring once and the leading ten covering approximately 0.39%. Input material: naive CD4+ T cells from PBMCs. Subset given: CD45RA+ positively selected. These receptors were collected from a man between 18 and 29 years old in good health. Some clones in this sample may be carry-over from other donors' samples.

The V call is TRBV11-2, the J call TRBJ2-2; D is ambiguous. Between the trimmed V and J ends, which lost 4 bases and 7 bases, there was a span of 13 bases. This CDR3 has 14 amino acids. Looked up from germline, CDR1 is SGHAT and CDR2 is FQNNGV. The CDR3 loop is CASSSPYVGGELFF. The CDR3 DNA is TGTGCCAGCAGCTCCCCATACGTCGGCGGGGAGCTGTTTTTT. Full variable domain (rest looked up from reference TRBV11-2 and TRBJ2-2): EAGVAQSPRYKIIEKRQSVAFWCNPISGHATLYWYQQILGQGPKLLIQFQNNGVVDDSQLPKDRFSAERLKGVDSTLKIQPAKLEDSAVYLCASSSPYVGGELFFGEGSRLTVL.

V and J are TRBV7-2 and TRBJ1-3; the D gene is possibly TRBD1 (5 bases). The CDR3 length is 15 residues. V lost 3 bases, J lost 0 bases, and 9 bases lay in between. Germline CDR1 and CDR2: SGHTA and FQGNSA. CDR3 residues: CASSFKGSSGNTIYF. The CDR3 nucleotides are TGTGCCAGCAGCTTCAAGGGGTCCTCTGGAAACACCATATATTTT.

Regarding this clone: Other nucleotide sequences in the sample specify the same CDR3. The V and J genes are TRBV5-1 and TRBJ1-5; 7 positions agree with TRBD1. Per the germline V gene, CDR1 is SGHRS and CDR2 is YFSETQ. The V gene end was trimmed by 2 bases and the J gene end by 4 bases; junction bases not matched to a gene: 3. The CDR3 totals 14 residues. CDR3 in DNA: TGCGCCAGCAGCTTTGAGGGGGCGAATCAGCCCCAGCATTTT. It specifies CASSFEGANQPQHF.

The chain couples TRBV6-5 to TRBJ2-2, with no clear D. The CDR3 runs to 16 residues. The germline CDR1 and CDR2 sequences are MNHEY and SVGAGI. V dropped 1 base and J dropped 2 bases, with 11 bases sitting between them. This CDR3 reads CASSYFFSSNTGELFF. The CDR3 DNA reads TGTGCCAGCAGTTACTTCTTCAGTTCAAACACCGGGGAGCTGTTTTTT.

The chain couples TRBV11-2 to TRBJ2-3, with TRBD2 matching over 13 bases. Germline CDR1 reads SGHAT; CDR2 reads FQNNGV. V was clipped by 5 bases and J by 2 bases; unmatched bases: 4. The CDR3 covers 16 residues. The CDR3 region is CASSKGTSGATDTQYF. The CDR3 coding sequence is TGTGCCAGCAGCAAGGGGACTAGCGGGGCCACAGATACGCAGTATTTT. The complete variable domain, with remaining parts taken from reference TRBV11-2 and TRBJ2-3, reads EAGVAQSPRYKIIEKRQSVAFWCNPISGHATLYWYQQILGQGPKLLIQFQNNGVVDDSQLPKDRFSAERLKGVDSTLKIQPAKLEDSAVYLCASSKGTSGATDTQYFGPGTRLTVL.

This sequence joins TRBV7-8 and TRBJ1-2; D is uncertain. CDR3 size: 12 residues. Germline loops: CDR1 SGHVS, CDR2 FQNEAQ. Trimming stripped 1 base from V and 1 base from J, with 1 base between. CDR3 protein: CASSLDNYGYTF. In nucleotides, the CDR3 is TGTGCCAGCAGCTTAGATAACTATGGCTACACCTTC.

The genes are TRBV7-9 and TRBJ1-2; a possible D gene is TRBD1 (6 bases). CDR1 SEHNR and CDR2 FQNEAQ come from the germline V gene (reference sequence). The CDR3 contains 15 residues. The V gene lost 5 bases and the J gene lost 8 bases, with 21 bases spanning the gap. The CDR3 spells CASSLKLGQTDGYTF. DNA for the CDR3: TGTGCCAGCAGCCTCAAATTGGGACAAACAGACGGCTACACCTTC.

The rearrangement uses TRBV4-3 and TRBJ2-7; D may be TRBD2 (5 bases). The CDR3 sequence is 15 residues long. Germline V gene sequence: CDR1 LGHNA, CDR2 YSLEER. Trimming pared 4 bases from V and 3 bases from J, leaving 16 bases between. CDR3 in amino acids: CASSRASGTDYEQYF. CDR3 nucleotides: TGCGCCAGCAGCCGAGCCTCGGGAACAGACTACGAGCAGTACTTC.

The rearrangement uses TRBV27 and TRBJ2-3; a possible D gene is TRBD2 (5 bases). The CDR3 is made up of 16 amino acids. CDR1 MNHEY and CDR2 SMNVEV come from the germline V gene (reference sequence). Trimming left V 6 bases short and J 0 bases short, with 16 bases between. The CDR3 bases are TGTGCCAGCAGCCAAAACCCCGGCGGGAGCACAGATACGCAGTATTTT. It specifies CASSQNPGGSTDTQYF.

The chain joins TRBV5-1 to TRBJ2-7, with D unclear. Per the germline V gene, CDR1 is SGHRS and CDR2 is YFSETQ. The CDR3 runs 15 residues. V was trimmed by 0 bases and J by 6 bases, leaving 16 bases between them. The CDR3, as DNA: TGCGCCAGCAGCTTGGGGGTCTCCTTCGTCCCCGAGCAGTACTTC. As protein: CASSLGVSFVPEQYF.

CDR3 region: CASSSRGLGGELFF. CDR3 nucleotides: TGTGCCAGCAGCTCCCGGGGGCTCGGCGGGGAGCTGTTTTTT. The chain links TRBV11-2 to TRBJ2-2; TRBD1 or TRBD2 may be the D gene (6 bases each). Germline V gives CDR1 SGHAT, CDR2 FQNNGV. This CDR3 spans 14 amino acids. Trimming removed 4 bases from V and 7 bases from J, with 13 bases in between.

The genes are TRBV19 and TRBJ2-7, with a tentative D call TRBD1 (6 bases). Germline V CDR1 and CDR2: LNHDA, SQIVND (reference sequence). The V end lost 4 bases, the J end lost 0 bases, and 10 bases lay between the germline ends. The CDR3 spans 14 residues. In DNA, the CDR3 is TGTGCCAGTAGTAGCCAGGGGACCTCCTACGAGCAGTACTTC. Translation: CASSSQGTSYEQYF.

The CDR3 DNA follows: TGCGCCAGCAGTGAGTCGTGGGTAGCGGGAGTCGCGGAAGATACGCAGTATTTT. Its translation: CASSESWVAGVAEDTQYF. This chain links TRBV10-1 with TRBJ2-3; 9 nucleotides align to TRBD2. This CDR3 has 18 residues. J was trimmed by 5 bases and V by 0 bases; bases with no gene match: 12. CDR1 is WNHNN and CDR2 is SYGVQD in the germline V gene (reference sequence).

The chain recombines TRBV11-2 with TRBJ2-6; D unclear. The CDR3 loop spans 12 amino acids. Trimming left V 10 bases short and J 4 bases short, with 8 bases between. From germline, CDR1 is SGHAT and CDR2 FQNNGV. The CDR3, as DNA: TGTGCCATCCTCTCCGGGGCCAACGTCCTGACTTTC. Amino acids: CAILSGANVLTF. Full variable domain (missing parts from reference TRBV11-2 and TRBJ2-6): EAGVAQSPRYKIIEKRQSVAFWCNPISGHATLYWYQQILGQGPKLLIQFQNNGVVDDSQLPKDRFSAERLKGVDSTLKIQPAKLEDSAVYLCAILSGANVLTFGAGSRLTVL.

This clone was recorded only once. This chain joins TRBV19 and TRBJ1-2, with TRBD1 identical over 7 bases. CDR1 is LNHDA and CDR2 is SQIVND in the germline V gene (reference sequence). J gave up 4 bases and V 6 bases, and 11 bases lay outside the gene matches. The length of the CDR3 is 15 residues. CDR3 sequence: CASRKTGAQVYGYTF. CDR3 DNA sequence: TGTGCCAGTAGAAAAACAGGGGCGCAAGTCTATGGCTACACCTTC. Full variable domain (missing parts from reference TRBV19 and TRBJ1-2): DGGITQSPKYLFRKEGQNVTLSCEQNLNHDAMYWYRQDPGQGLRLIYYSQIVNDFQKGDIAEGYSVSREKKESFPLTVTSAQKNPTAFYLCASRKTGAQVYGYTFGSGTRLTVV.

The chain carries TRBV28 and TRBJ2-7; D gene unclear. This CDR3 is 11 amino acids long. V lost 5 bases and J lost 7, with 9 bases in between. Per the germline V gene, CDR1 is MDHEN and CDR2 is SYDVKM. The CDR3 nucleotides are TGTGCCAGCAGTCAGTTAGGAGAGCAGTACTTC. It specifies CASSQLGEQYF.

This chain joins TRBV2 and TRBJ2-5; 12 bases line up with TRBD2. The CDR3 loop spans 16 amino acids. Germline-derived CDR1 and CDR2 are SNHLY and FYNNEI. V was clipped by 0 bases and J by 5 bases; unmatched bases: 4. CDR3 sequence reads: CASSEAGLAGGETQYF. CDR3 DNA: TGTGCCAGCAGTGAAGCGGGGCTAGCGGGAGGGGAGACCCAGTACTTC.

The rearrangement links TRBV6-1 to TRBJ2-5, with a weak D call TRBD2 (5 bases). CDR3 length equals 13 residues. The germline V and J ends were trimmed by 1 base and 9 bases, with 12 bases remaining between them. Germline V lookup: CDR1 MNHNS, CDR2 SASEGT. CDR3: CASSEVVGLAQYF. CDR3 nucleotides: TGTGCCAGCAGTGAAGTTGTCGGACTGGCCCAGTACTTC.

The chain joins TRBV7-2 to TRBJ2-5; 10 bases agree with TRBD1. V shed 2 bases, J shed 5 bases, and the junction held 5 bases outside the gene matches. The CDR3 has 15 residues. Looked up from germline, CDR1 is SGHTA and CDR2 is FQGNSA. CDR3 DNA: TGTGCCAGCAGCTTATTGGGACAGGGGAGGGAGACCCAGTACTTC. Translating gives CASSLLGQGRETQYF.

The rearrangement links TRBV5-1 to TRBJ2-6, with TRBD2 matching over 15 bases. Germline CDR1 is SGHRS and CDR2 is YFSETQ. V dropped 3 bases and J dropped 4; count of bases not matched to a gene: 11. The CDR3 runs to 20 residues. The CDR3 DNA reads TGCGCCAGCAGCTCTTACCGGACTAGCGGGAGGGCGGAAGGGGCCAACGTCCTGACTTTC. Protein product: CASSSYRTSGRAEGANVLTF. The full variable domain, completed using reference TRBV5-1 and TRBJ2-6, is KAGVTQTPRYLIKTRGQQVTLSCSPISGHRSVSWYQQTPGQGLQFLFEYFSETQRNKGNFPGRFSGRQFSNSRSEMNVSTLELGDSALYLCASSSYRTSGRAEGANVLTFGAGSRLTVL.

Regarding this clone: The same CDR3 arises from other DNA sequences in this sample as well. The chain couples TRBV9 to TRBJ2-7, with D possibly being TRBD1 or TRBD2 (6 bases each). V lost 0 bases to trimming and J lost 2 bases, with 9 bases between them. The CDR3 sequence is 14 residues long. The germline CDR1 and CDR2 sequences are SGDLS and YYNGEE. This CDR3 is CASSVEGGTYEQYF. The CDR3, as DNA: TGTGCCAGCAGCGTAGAGGGGGGAACCTACGAGCAGTACTTC.

The V gene is TRBV5-1, the J gene TRBJ1-3; unclear D gene. Germline assignment: CDR1 SGHRS and CDR2 YFSETQ. V was clipped by 0 bases and J by 3 bases, with 10 bases between them. The CDR3 covers 15 residues. CDR3 nucleotides: TGCGCCAGCAGCTTGGCTCTAAGCGATGGAAACACCATATATTTT. Translating gives CASSLALSDGNTIYF.